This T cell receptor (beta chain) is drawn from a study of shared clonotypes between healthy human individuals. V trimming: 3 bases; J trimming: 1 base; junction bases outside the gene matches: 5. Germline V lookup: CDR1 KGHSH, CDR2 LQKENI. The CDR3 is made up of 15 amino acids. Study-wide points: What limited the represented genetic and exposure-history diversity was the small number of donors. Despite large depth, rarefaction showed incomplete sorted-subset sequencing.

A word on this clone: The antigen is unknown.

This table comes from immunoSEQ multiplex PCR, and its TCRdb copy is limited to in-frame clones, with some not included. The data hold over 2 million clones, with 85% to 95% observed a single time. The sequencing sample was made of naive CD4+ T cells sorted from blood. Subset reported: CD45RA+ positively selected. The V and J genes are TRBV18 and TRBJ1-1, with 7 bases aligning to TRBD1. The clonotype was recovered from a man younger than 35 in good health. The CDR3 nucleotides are TGTGCCAGCTCACCTTCACAGGGGTGGAACACTGAAGCTTTCTTT. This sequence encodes CASSPSQGWNTEAFF.